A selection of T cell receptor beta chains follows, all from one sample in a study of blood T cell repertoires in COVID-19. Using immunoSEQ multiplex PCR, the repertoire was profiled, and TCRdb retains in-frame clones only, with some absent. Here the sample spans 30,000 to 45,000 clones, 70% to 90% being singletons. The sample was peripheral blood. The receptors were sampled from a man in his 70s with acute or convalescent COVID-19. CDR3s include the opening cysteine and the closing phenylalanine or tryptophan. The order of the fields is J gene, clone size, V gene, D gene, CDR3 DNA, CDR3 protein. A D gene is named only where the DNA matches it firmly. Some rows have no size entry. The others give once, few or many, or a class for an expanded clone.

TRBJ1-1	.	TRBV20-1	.	TGCAGTGCTAGTAGGGGGAGAAGTGGTCAAGGGGGCACTGAAGCTTTCTTT	CSASRGRSGQGGTEAFF
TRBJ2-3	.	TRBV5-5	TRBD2	TGTGCCAGCAGCTTTACTAGCGGTGGGGCAGATACGCAGTATTTT	CASSFTSGGADTQYF
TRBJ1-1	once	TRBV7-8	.	TGTGCCAGCAGCTCTCTCGGCCAAGGGGGTACTGAAGCTTTCTTT	CASSSLGQGGTEAFF
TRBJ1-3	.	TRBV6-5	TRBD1	TGTGCCAGCAGCAACGACAGGGGGATTGGAAACACCATATATTTT	CASSNDRGIGNTIYF
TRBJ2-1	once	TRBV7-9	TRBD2	TGTGCCAGCAGCTTTGGGACTAGTAGAGACAATGAGCAGTTCTTC	CASSFGTSRDNEQFF
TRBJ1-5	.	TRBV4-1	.	TGCGCCAGCAGCCAAGAGGGGCAAAGCAATCAGCCCCAGCATTTT	CASSQEGQSNQPQHF
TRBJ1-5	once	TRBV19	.	TGTGCCAGTACCCTCGGGGGAAATCAGCCCCAGCATTTT	CASTLGGNQPQHF
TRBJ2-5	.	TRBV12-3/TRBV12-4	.	TGTGCCAGCAGTCGGGAGTACCAAGAGACCCAGTACTTC	CASSREYQETQYF
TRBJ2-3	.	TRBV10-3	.	TGTGCCATCAGTGAGGCCAGTCGAAGCACAGATACGCAGTATTTT	CAISEASRSTDTQYF
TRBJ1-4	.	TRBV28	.	TGTGCCAGCAGTCCCGCGGGGTTTGAAAAACTGTTTTTT	CASSPAGFEKLFF
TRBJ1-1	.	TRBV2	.	TGTGCCAGCAGTGAAACAGAGGGCGCGAACACTGAAGCTTTCTTT	CASSETEGANTEAFF
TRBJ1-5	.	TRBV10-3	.	TGTGCCATCAGTGAAAGACCGGACAGAGGCCACCATTTT	CAISERPDRGHHF
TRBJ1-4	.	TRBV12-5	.	TGTGCTAGTGGTTTCTTAGGGAGAGACAAACTGTTTTTT	CASGFLGRDKLFF
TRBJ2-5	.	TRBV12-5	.	TGTGCTAGTGGTAACACAGGGCCCCAAGAGACCCAGTACTTC	CASGNTGPQETQYF
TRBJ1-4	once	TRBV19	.	TGTGCCAGTAGTCCCCGATCTGCTGGCGGTGAAAAACTGTTTTTT	CASSPRSAGGEKLFF
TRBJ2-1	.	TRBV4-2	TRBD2	TGTGCCAGCAGCGCAAGCTCTTTTCTAGCGGGAGGAACCTACAATGAGCAGTTCTTC	CASSASSFLAGGTYNEQFF
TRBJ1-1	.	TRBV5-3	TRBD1	TGTGCCAGAAGCTTTACAGGGGTTGAAGCTTTCTTT	CARSFTGVEAFF
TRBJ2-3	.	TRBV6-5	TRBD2	TGTGCCAGCAGTCGGCTAGCGGGAGAAACAGATACGCAGTATTTT	CASSRLAGETDTQYF
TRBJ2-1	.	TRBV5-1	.	TGCGCCAGCAGCTTGGTAGGGTTCAGGGATGTGGGTAATGAGCAGTTCTTC	CASSLVGFRDVGNEQFF
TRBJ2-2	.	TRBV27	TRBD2	TGTGCCAGCAGTGGGGGACTAGCGACTCGTATGACCGGGGAGCTGTTTTTT	CASSGGLATRMTGELFF
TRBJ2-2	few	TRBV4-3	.	TGCGCCAGCAGCCGGGGGAGGGGACAGGACACCGGGGAGCTGTTTTTT	CASSRGRGQDTGELFF
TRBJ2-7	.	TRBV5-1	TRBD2	TGCGCCAGCAGCCCGGGCGGGGGTTCCTACGAGCAGTACTTC	CASSPGGGSYEQYF
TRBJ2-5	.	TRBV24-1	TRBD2	TGTGCCACCAGTGACCCCAGGGAGGGCGCGGAGACCCAGTACTTC	CATSDPREGAETQYF
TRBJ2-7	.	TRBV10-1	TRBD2	TGCGCCAGCAGTTGCGGCGGGAGGGCCTCCTACGAGCAGTACTTC	CASSCGGRASYEQYF
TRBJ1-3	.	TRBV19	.	TGTGCCACGGCGGACTACTCTGGAAACACCATATATTTT	CATADYSGNTIYF
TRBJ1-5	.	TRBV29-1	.	TGCAGCGTTGATCCGGGTGGCAATCAGCCCCAGCATTTT	CSVDPGGNQPQHF
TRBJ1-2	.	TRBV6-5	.	TGTGCCAGCAGTTTACAGGGTTTAGGCTACACCTTC	CASSLQGLGYTF
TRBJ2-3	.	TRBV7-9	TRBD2	TGTGCCAGCGATAGCGGGAGCACAGATACGCAGTATTTT	CASDSGSTDTQYF
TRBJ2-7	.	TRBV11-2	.	TGTGCCAGCAGCTCCTGGGTCCAGAGGGCCGTCTCCTACGAGCAGTACTTC	CASSSWVQRAVSYEQYF
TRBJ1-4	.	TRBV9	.	TGTGCCAGCAGCGCCAGAGGGGGTGAAAAACTGTTTTTT	CASSARGGEKLFF
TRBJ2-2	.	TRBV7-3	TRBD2	TGTGCCAGCAGCTTAACGTTGGTAGCGGGAGCCCCCGGGGAGCTGTTTTTT	CASSLTLVAGAPGELFF
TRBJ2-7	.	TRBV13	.	TGTGCCAGCAGCTCCCTATATCGTAGCTCCTACGAGCAGTACTTC	CASSSLYRSSYEQYF
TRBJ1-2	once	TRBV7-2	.	TGTGCCAGCAGCGCGGGACGGCGCTATGGCTACACCTTC	CASSAGRRYGYTF
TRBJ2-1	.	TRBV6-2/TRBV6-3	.	TGTGCCAGCAGTTACGCGCAGGGTTACAATGAGCAGTTCTTC	CASSYAQGYNEQFF
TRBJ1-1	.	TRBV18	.	TGTGCCAGCTCACCTCAGGGGAACACTGAAGCTTTCTTT	CASSPQGNTEAFF
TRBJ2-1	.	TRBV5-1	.	TGCGCCAGCAGCTTCCCAGAACCCTACAATGAGCAGTTCTTC	CASSFPEPYNEQFF
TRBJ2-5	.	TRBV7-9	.	TGTGCCAGCAGCCAGGGGGGCACAGGGGAGACCCAGTACTTC	CASSQGGTGETQYF
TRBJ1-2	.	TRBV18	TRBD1	TGTGCCAGCTCACCTCTGCGACAGGGGTCGGAAGGCTACACCTTC	CASSPLRQGSEGYTF
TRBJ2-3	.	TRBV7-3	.	TGTGCCAGCAGCGCAAGCCCGGGAGTTTCCACAGATACGCAGTATTTT	CASSASPGVSTDTQYF
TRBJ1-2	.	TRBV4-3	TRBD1	TGCGCCAGCAGCCAAGATTGGTCCTCTATTTCAGGGGGCGGTGATTATGGCTACACCTTC	CASSQDWSSISGGGDYGYTF
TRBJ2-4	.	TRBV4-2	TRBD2	TGTGCCAGACTAGATGGCGGGAGTGCCAAAAACATTCAGTACTTC	CARLDGGSAKNIQYF
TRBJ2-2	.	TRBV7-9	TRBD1	TGTGCCAGCAGCTTGTTACAGGGGCACACCGGGGAGCTGTTTTTT	CASSLLQGHTGELFF
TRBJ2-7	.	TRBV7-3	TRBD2	TGTGCCAGCAGTTCTAGCGGGAGGCCTTTCTACGAGCAGTACTTC	CASSSSGRPFYEQYF
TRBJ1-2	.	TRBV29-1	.	TGCAGCGTTGCCCCAGACATGGATGGCTACACCTTC	CSVAPDMDGYTF
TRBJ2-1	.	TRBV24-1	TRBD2	TGTGCCACCACTGGTGATCGGGCTAGCGGGATCAATGAGCAGTTCTTC	CATTGDRASGINEQFF
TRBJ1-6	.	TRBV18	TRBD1	TGTGCCAGCTCTCGACAGGGGACGAATTCACCCCTCCACTTT	CASSRQGTNSPLHF